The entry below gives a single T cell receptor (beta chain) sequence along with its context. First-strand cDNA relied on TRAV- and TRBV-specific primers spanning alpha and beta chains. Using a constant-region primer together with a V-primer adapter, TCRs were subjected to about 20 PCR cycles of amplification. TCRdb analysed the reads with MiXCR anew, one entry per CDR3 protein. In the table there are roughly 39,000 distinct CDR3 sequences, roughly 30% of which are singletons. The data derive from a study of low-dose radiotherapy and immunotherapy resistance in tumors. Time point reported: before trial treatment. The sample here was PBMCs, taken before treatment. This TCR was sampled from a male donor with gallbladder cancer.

CDR3 sequence: CASSLDRRNSPLHF. CDR3 DNA: TGCGCCAGCAGCTTGGACAGGCGTAATTCACCCCTCCACTTT. The chain employs TRBV5-1 and TRBJ1-6; TRBD1 might be the D (5 bases). The CDR3 is made up of 14 amino acids. The germline gives CDR1 SGHRS, CDR2 YFSETQ. V shed 0 bases and J shed 6 bases, with 7 bases lying between them.